A selection of T cell receptor beta chains follows, all from one sample in a study of shared clonotypes between healthy human individuals. Libraries were prepared by immunoSEQ multiplex PCR; TCRdb keeps only in-frame clonotypes and omits some of them. The data hold about 980,000 clones, with 60% to 85% observed a single time. Material for sequencing was memory CD4+ T cells sorted from blood. Every receptor here comes from a man between 18 and 29 years old in good health. The CDR3 runs from the conserved cysteine through the conserved F or W. Each record gives: J gene, D gene, clone size, V gene, CDR3 protein, CDR3 DNA. A D gene is named only where the DNA matches it firmly. Clone size is shown for a subset of rows, as once, few, many or a class of expanded clone.

j_gene: TRBJ2-7; d_gene: TRBD2; abundance: -; v_gene: TRBV11-2; CDR3aa: CASSLTGTSGAYEQYF; CDR3nt: TGTGCCAGCAGCTTGACCGGGACTAGCGGTGCCTACGAGCAGTACTTC
j_gene: TRBJ1-1; d_gene: -; abundance: -; v_gene: TRBV19; CDR3aa: CASSTGTEAFF; CDR3nt: TGTGCCAGTAGTACGGGCACTGAAGCTTTCTTT
j_gene: TRBJ2-7; d_gene: -; abundance: -; v_gene: TRBV6-6; CDR3aa: CASSYLGTSGREQYF; CDR3nt: TGTGCCAGCAGTTACCTCGGGACGTCGGGTAGAGAGCAGTACTTC
j_gene: TRBJ1-5; d_gene: -; abundance: -; v_gene: TRBV9; CDR3aa: CASSVDGVQPQHF; CDR3nt: TGTGCCAGCAGCGTAGACGGCGTTCAGCCCCAGCATTTT
j_gene: TRBJ1-6; d_gene: -; abundance: -; v_gene: TRBV18; CDR3aa: CASSPNPGHNSPLHF; CDR3nt: TGTGCCAGCTCACCAAATCCCGGTCATAATTCACCCCTCCACTTT
j_gene: TRBJ1-1; d_gene: -; abundance: -; v_gene: TRBV2; CDR3aa: CASSLGDNTEAFF; CDR3nt: TGTGCCAGCAGTCTCGGGGACAACACTGAAGCTTTCTTT
j_gene: TRBJ1-1; d_gene: TRBD1; abundance: -; v_gene: TRBV25-1; CDR3aa: CASSAGQGDTEAFF; CDR3nt: TGTGCCAGCAGTGCGGGACAGGGGGACACTGAAGCTTTCTTT
j_gene: TRBJ2-1; d_gene: TRBD2; abundance: few; v_gene: TRBV5-1; CDR3aa: CASSGIAGGPINEQFF; CDR3nt: TGCGCCAGCAGCGGGATAGCGGGAGGGCCGATCAATGAGCAGTTCTTC
j_gene: TRBJ2-1; d_gene: -; abundance: -; v_gene: TRBV19; CDR3aa: CASSIDRATEQFF; CDR3nt: TGTGCCAGTAGTATAGATAGAGCAACTGAGCAGTTCTTC
j_gene: TRBJ1-5; d_gene: -; abundance: many; v_gene: TRBV5-1; CDR3aa: CASTPPQQPQHF; CDR3nt: TGCGCCAGCACTCCCCCACAACAGCCCCAGCATTTT
j_gene: TRBJ2-2; d_gene: -; abundance: -; v_gene: TRBV5-6; CDR3aa: CASSLAIFLKSTGELFF; CDR3nt: TGTGCCAGCAGCTTGGCCATATTTCTGAAGTCAACCGGGGAGCTGTTTTTT
j_gene: TRBJ2-1; d_gene: -; abundance: -; v_gene: TRBV9; CDR3aa: CASSRAGGAYNEQFF; CDR3nt: TGTGCCAGCAGCCGGGCGGGCGGGGCCTACAATGAGCAGTTCTTC
j_gene: TRBJ1-1; d_gene: TRBD1; abundance: -; v_gene: TRBV5-6; CDR3aa: CASSFTGTGTTEAFF; CDR3nt: TGTGCCAGCAGCTTTACCGGGACAGGAACTACTGAAGCTTTCTTT
j_gene: TRBJ1-5; d_gene: -; abundance: -; v_gene: TRBV10-3; CDR3aa: CAISESLTSPYSNQPQHF; CDR3nt: TGTGCCATCAGTGAGTCCCTTACGTCCCCTTATAGCAATCAGCCCCAGCATTTT
j_gene: TRBJ2-3; d_gene: TRBD2; abundance: -; v_gene: TRBV5-4; CDR3aa: CASSAGTSRGTDTQYF; CDR3nt: TGTGCCAGCAGCGCAGGGACTAGTCGAGGCACAGATACGCAGTATTTT
j_gene: TRBJ1-3; d_gene: -; abundance: -; v_gene: TRBV5-1; CDR3aa: CASSLGEGNTIYF; CDR3nt: TGCGCCAGCAGCTTGGGGGAAGGAAACACCATATATTTT
j_gene: TRBJ1-5; d_gene: -; abundance: -; v_gene: TRBV28; CDR3aa: CASSLSTQPQHF; CDR3nt: TGTGCCAGCAGTTTATCGACTCAGCCCCAGCATTTT
j_gene: TRBJ2-3; d_gene: TRBD1; abundance: -; v_gene: TRBV6-6; CDR3aa: CASSSSTGADTQYF; CDR3nt: TGTGCCAGCAGTTCATCGACAGGGGCGGATACGCAGTATTTT
j_gene: TRBJ2-7; d_gene: TRBD1; abundance: -; v_gene: TRBV18; CDR3aa: CASSPGGTGVYEQYF; CDR3nt: TGTGCCAGCTCACCAGGCGGGACAGGGGTCTACGAGCAGTACTTC